This passage covers 30 T cell receptor beta chains from one sample sequenced in a study of cytomegalovirus exposure and HLA in healthy donors. The study ran its PCR with 60 Vbeta and 13 Jbeta primers. Profiling relied on immunoSEQ multiplex PCR, and the TCRdb table lists in-frame clones only, not all of them. In the table there are more than 150,000 clones, roughly four fifths of which are singletons. The sample was PBMCs. Receptor source: a man between 18 and 29 years old in good health and CMV-seronegative.

The V and J genes are TRBV6-5 and TRBJ1-2; the D gene is possibly TRBD1 (6 bases). Between the trimmed V and J ends, which lost 3 bases and 8 bases, there was a span of 13 bases. CDR3 length: 13 amino acids. Germline assignment: CDR1 MNHEY and CDR2 SVGAGI. Written as DNA, the CDR3 is TGTGCCAGCAGTTATGGGGGCGTCCAAGGCTACACCTTC. Translated, it gives CASSYGGVQGYTF.

This chain joins TRBV7-9 and TRBJ1-2, with TRBD1 as a possible D gene (5 bases). The CDR3 covers 13 residues. The germline V gene encodes CDR1 SEHNR and CDR2 FQNEAQ (reference sequence). V lost 4 bases, J lost 8 bases, and 14 bases lay in between. This chain's CDR3 is CASSSPGNEGYTF. CDR3 nucleotides: TGTGCCAGCAGCTCCCCAGGGAATGAAGGCTACACCTTC.

This clone has just one count. The chain combines TRBV6-1 with TRBJ2-7, with TRBD2 as a possible D gene (6 bases). CDR1 and CDR2 (germline): MNHNS, SASEGT. The V gene lost 2 bases and the J gene lost 6 bases, with 11 bases spanning the gap. The CDR3 has 13 amino acids. CDR3 loop: CASSELATSEQYF. The CDR3 region has the DNA TGTGCCAGCAGTGAACTTGCGACTAGCGAGCAGTACTTC.

CDR3 region: CSVEQAWRAFF. The CDR3 DNA sequence: TGCAGCGTTGAGCAGGCCTGGAGGGCTTTCTTT. This chain uses TRBV29-1 with TRBJ1-1; D not resolved. The germline CDR1 and CDR2 sequences are SQVTM and ANQGSEA. Trimming removed 3 bases from V and 11 bases from J, with 13 bases in between. The CDR3 has 11 residues. Complete variable domain (other parts from reference TRBV29-1 and TRBJ1-1): SAVISQKPSRDICQRGTSLTIQCQVDSQVTMMFWYRQQPGQSLTLIATANQGSEATYESGFVIDKFPISRPNLTFSTLTVSNMSPEDSSIYLCSVEQAWRAFFGQGTRLTVV.

This clone was observed once. This sequence joins TRBV19 and TRBJ1-3; D remains ambiguous. With 1 base removed from V and 0 bases from J, the gap between germline ends came to 10 bases. This CDR3 has 16 amino acids. Germline V gene sequence: CDR1 LNHDA, CDR2 SQIVND (reference sequence). CDR3 nucleotide sequence: TGTGCCAGTAGTATAGGGGAGGGCTTCTCTGGAAACACCATATATTTT. It codes for CASSIGEGFSGNTIYF.

The gene calls are TRBV27 and TRBJ1-2; D is undetermined. This CDR3 has 16 residues. From germline, CDR1 is MNHEY and CDR2 SMNVEV (reference sequence). V lost 4 bases and J lost 2, with 17 bases in between. In nucleotides, the CDR3 is TGTGCCAGCAGTTCCAATCCGAATCCAGGAAACTATGGCTACACCTTC. Its protein product is CASSSNPNPGNYGYTF.

This clone was seen only a few times. The CDR3: CSVARDTEAFF. CDR3 in DNA: TGCAGCGTTGCCCGGGACACTGAAGCTTTCTTT. This rearrangement joins TRBV29-1 to TRBJ1-1; D call uncertain. CDR3 length equals 11 residues. Germline V lookup: CDR1 SQVTM, CDR2 ANQGSEA. V lost 4 bases, J lost 3 bases, and 6 bases lay in between.

In its sample, this clone was seen a few times. V and J are TRBV7-9 and TRBJ1-4, with 7 bases aligning to TRBD1. V lost 5 bases and J lost 4; bases outside the gene matches: 7. The CDR3 has 15 residues. Germline CDR1 is SEHNR and CDR2 is FQNEAQ (reference sequence). CDR3 nucleotide sequence: TGTGCCAGCAGCCGCCCGGGACAGCTTAATGAAAAACTGTTTTTT. Its protein is CASSRPGQLNEKLFF.

The chain uses TRBV10-2 and TRBJ1-1; D gene ambiguous. The V end lost 2 bases, the J end lost 5 bases, and 9 bases lay between the germline ends. This CDR3 spans 13 amino acids. The germline V gene encodes CDR1 WSHSY and CDR2 SAAADI. In DNA form, the CDR3 reads TGCGCCAGCAGTGAGACCGCGGGAACTGAAGCTTTCTTT. It codes for CASSETAGTEAFF.

V and J are TRBV2 and TRBJ2-6; D is ambiguous. CDR1 is SNHLY and CDR2 is FYNNEI in the germline V gene. V was trimmed by 3 bases and J by 0 bases, leaving 3 bases between them. The CDR3 runs to 14 residues. The CDR3: CASSESSGANVLTF. The CDR3 DNA follows: TGTGCCAGCAGTGAGAGCTCTGGGGCCAACGTCCTGACTTTC.

This chain uses TRBV28 with TRBJ2-2; 8 bases match TRBD1. The J segment lost 5 bases and the V segment lost 8 bases, leaving 4 bases of the junction unmatched. Germline V lookup: CDR1 MDHEN, CDR2 SYDVKM. The CDR3 covers 13 residues. The CDR3 spells CASRTGLTGELFF. The CDR3 DNA is TGTGCCAGCCGGACAGGGTTGACCGGGGAGCTGTTTTTT.

The genes are TRBV7-9 and TRBJ2-7; 12 nucleotides align to TRBD2. From germline, CDR1 is SEHNR and CDR2 FQNEAQ (reference sequence). The CDR3 is 19 residues long. After removal of 4 bases from V and 3 bases from J, the junction contained 16 bases not matched to a gene. CDR3 region: CASSSGLAGDGGVRYEQYF. As DNA, the CDR3 is TGTGCCAGCAGCTCGGGACTAGCGGGCGATGGGGGGGTCCGCTACGAGCAGTACTTC.

The chain links TRBV4-1 to TRBJ2-5, with D possibly TRBD2 on 6 matching bases. The germline V gene has CDR1 MGHRA and CDR2 YSYEKL. The germline V and J ends were trimmed by 4 bases and 4 bases, with 10 bases remaining between them. This CDR3 spans 13 amino acids. In DNA, the CDR3 is TGCGCCAGCAGCCGCGGGGTGGTAGAGACCCAGTACTTC. The encoded protein is CASSRGVVETQYF.

V gene TRBV7-2 combines with J gene TRBJ2-5, with D unclear. In germline, CDR1 is SGHTA, CDR2 FQGNSA. The germline V and J ends were trimmed by 3 bases and 2 bases, with 13 bases remaining between them. The CDR3 runs 15 residues. As DNA, the CDR3 is TGTGCCAGCAGCTTGGCAATGGGCCGGCAAGAGACCCAGTACTTC. Protein sequence: CASSLAMGRQETQYF. The entire variable domain, with the rest obtained from reference TRBV7-2 and TRBJ2-5, is as follows: GAGVSQSPSNKVTEKGKDVELRCDPISGHTALYWYRQSLGQGLEFLIYFQGNSAPDKSGLPSDRFSAERTGGSVSTLTIQRTQQEDSAVYLCASSLAMGRQETQYFGPGTRLLVL.

The chain recombines TRBV27 with TRBJ2-1, with TRBD1 as a possible D gene (5 bases). V was pared by 6 bases and J by 4 bases, with 16 bases between. This CDR3 is built from 15 residues. Germline V gene data show CDR1 as MNHEY and CDR2 as SMNVEV (reference sequence). The CDR3 region is CASRQGISGYNEQFF. The CDR3, as DNA: TGTGCCAGCAGGCAGGGTATTTCGGGTTACAATGAGCAGTTCTTC.

This sequence joins TRBV30 and TRBJ2-5; 8 nucleotides agree with TRBD2. The DNA end is a closer match to TRBJ2-7, so the J assignment may be wrong. Germline-derived CDR1 and CDR2 are GTSNPN and SVGIG (reference sequence). The length of the CDR3 is 14 residues. The CDR3 DNA is TGTGCCTGGAGTGTCGGACTAGCAGGTTACGAGCAGTACTTC. The encoded protein is CAWSVGLAGYEQYF.

The chain combines TRBV29-1 with TRBJ1-4; the D gene is possibly TRBD1 (6 bases). Looked up from germline, CDR1 is SQVTM and CDR2 is ANQGSEA. The CDR3 loop spans 13 amino acids. V lost 8 bases, J lost 4 bases, and 14 bases lay in between. The CDR3 DNA reads TGCAGCATCGGCAACAGGGTTAATGAAAAACTGTTTTTT. Translation: CSIGNRVNEKLFF.

The chain is built from TRBV6-6 and TRBJ2-1, with TRBD2 matching over 7 bases. The germline gives CDR1 MNHNY, CDR2 SVGAGI (reference sequence). The CDR3 consists of 15 residues. V shed 5 bases, J shed 0 bases, and the junction held 4 bases outside the gene matches. The CDR3, as DNA: TGTGCCAGCAGTCCTGTAGCGGGCTCCTACAATGAGCAGTTCTTC. The encoded protein is CASSPVAGSYNEQFF.

Only one count was recorded for this clone. The chain joins TRBV9 to TRBJ2-7; 7 bases are shared with TRBD1. CDR3 length: 15 amino acids. From germline, CDR1 is SGDLS and CDR2 YYNGEE. With 0 bases clipped from V and 4 bases from J, the junction kept 7 bases outside the gene matches. The CDR3 here is CASSVEPGGEYEQYF. CDR3 DNA: TGTGCCAGCAGCGTAGAACCAGGGGGAGAGTACGAGCAGTACTTC.

The V and J genes are TRBV11-2 and TRBJ2-7; D perhaps matches TRBD2 (6 bases). Germline lookup yields CDR1 SGHAT and CDR2 FQNNGV. CDR3 length equals 18 residues. Between the trimmed V and J ends, which lost 0 bases and 3 bases, there was a span of 21 bases. The CDR3 DNA reads as TGTGCCAGCAGCTTAGATAGGGGTCATGGGGGACTGTTCTACGAGCAGTACTTC. Amino acids: CASSLDRGHGGLFYEQYF.

This clone is a singleton in its sample. The chain employs TRBV5-1 and TRBJ2-5; 9 bases are a match to TRBD1. This CDR3 comprises 16 residues. CDR1 is SGHRS, CDR2 YFSETQ, per germline. Unmatched junction bases numbered 7, after V lost 0 bases and J lost 4 bases. CDR3 residues: CASSLAGTGWRETQYF. As DNA, the CDR3 is TGCGCCAGCAGCTTGGCCGGGACAGGGTGGCGAGAGACCCAGTACTTC.

The genes are TRBV10-3 and TRBJ1-2; 8 bases map to TRBD1. CDR3 length: 14 residues. Germline V gene lookup returns CDR1 ENHRY and CDR2 SYGVKD. V lost 5 bases to trimming and J lost 1 base; unmatched junction nucleotides: 3. The CDR3 loop is CAISWDRFNYGYTF. CDR3 DNA: TGTGCCATCAGTTGGGACAGGTTTAACTATGGCTACACCTTC.

Notes on this clone: Distinct nucleotide sequences in the sample also encode this CDR3. The chain couples TRBV9 to TRBJ1-2, with 7 bases fitting TRBD1. Losses at the gene ends were 3 bases for V and 2 bases for J; bases not matched to a gene: 4. The CDR3 runs to 14 residues. The germline V gene encodes CDR1 SGDLS and CDR2 YYNGEE. The CDR3 DNA is TGTGCCAGCAGCGCGCAGACAGGGAACTATGGCTACACCTTC. Its translation: CASSAQTGNYGYTF.

The gene calls are TRBV20-1 and TRBJ1-2; tentatively, D is TRBD1 (5 bases). V lost 5 bases and J lost 13, with 17 bases in between. Looked up from germline, CDR1 is DFQATT and CDR2 is SNEGSKA (reference sequence). This CDR3 spans 11 amino acids. Here the CDR3 DNA reads TGCAGTGCTTACGACAGCCCTGGGTCCACCTTC. Protein: CSAYDSPGSTF.

The V and J genes are TRBV6-1 and TRBJ2-7; 8 nucleotides align to TRBD2. Looked up from germline, CDR1 is MNHNS and CDR2 is SASEGT. The CDR3 has 14 amino acids. V shed 10 bases and J 4 bases; nucleotides not matched to a gene: 12. DNA for the CDR3: TGTGCCACCTGGGAGCGGGGGAAGATTTACGAGCAGTACTTC. This codes for CATWERGKIYEQYF.

V is TRBV4-2 and J is TRBJ1-4; D perhaps matches TRBD1 (6 bases). CDR3 length equals 13 residues. Germline assignment: CDR1 LGHNA and CDR2 YNFKEQ. The V and J ends lost 0 bases and 8 bases respectively, with 7 bases between them. CDR3 sequence reads: CASSQDQGEKLFF. The CDR3 DNA reads TGTGCCAGCAGCCAAGATCAGGGGGAAAAACTGTTTTTT.

The gene calls are TRBV6-5 and TRBJ2-7; TRBD1 might be the D (6 bases). Trimming stripped 5 bases from V and 1 base from J, with 12 bases between. The CDR3 consists of 14 residues. CDR1 is MNHEY, CDR2 SVGAGI, per germline. In DNA, the CDR3 is TGTGCCAGCAGTCAGCAGGGGAGTTCCTACGAGCAGTACTTC. Its protein product is CASSQQGSSYEQYF.

The chain carries TRBV5-5 and TRBJ2-7; TRBD1 agrees at 9 bases. The CDR3 contains 15 residues. CDR1 and CDR2 from the germline V gene are SGHKS and YYEKEE (reference sequence). With V trimmed by 3 bases and J by 5 bases, 9 bases remained unmatched. CDR3 sequence reads: CASSSRDREANEQYF. The CDR3, as DNA: TGTGCCAGCAGCTCGCGGGACAGGGAGGCGAACGAGCAGTACTTC.

The V call is TRBV2, the J call TRBJ1-3; D may be TRBD1 (6 bases). The CDR3 has 14 residues. Between the trimmed V and J ends, which lost 6 bases and 2 bases, there was a span of 11 bases. Germline CDR1 and CDR2: SNHLY and FYNNEI. The CDR3 sequence is CASSDRRPGNTIYF. DNA of the CDR3: TGTGCCAGCAGCGACAGGAGACCTGGAAACACCATATATTTT.

The chain recombines TRBV5-1 with TRBJ2-1, with 14 bases aligning to TRBD2. After removal of 9 bases from V and 4 bases from J, the junction contained 3 bases not matched to a gene. The CDR3 has 14 residues. Germline V gene lookup returns CDR1 SGHRS and CDR2 YFSETQ. CDR3 residues: CATGTSGGYNEQFF. CDR3 in DNA: TGCGCCACAGGGACTAGCGGGGGATACAATGAGCAGTTCTTC.